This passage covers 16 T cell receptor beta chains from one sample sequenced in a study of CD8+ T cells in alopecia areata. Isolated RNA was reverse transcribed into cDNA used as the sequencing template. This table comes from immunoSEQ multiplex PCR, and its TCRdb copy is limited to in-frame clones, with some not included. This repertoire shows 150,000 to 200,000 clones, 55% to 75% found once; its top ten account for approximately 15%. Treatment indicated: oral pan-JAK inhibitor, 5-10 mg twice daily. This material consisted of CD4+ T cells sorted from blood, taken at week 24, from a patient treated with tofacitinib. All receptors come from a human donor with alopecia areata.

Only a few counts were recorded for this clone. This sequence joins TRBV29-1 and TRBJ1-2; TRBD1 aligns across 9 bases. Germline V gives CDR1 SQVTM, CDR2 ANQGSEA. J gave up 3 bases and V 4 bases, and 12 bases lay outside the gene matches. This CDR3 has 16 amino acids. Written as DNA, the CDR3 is TGCAGCGTTGGGGCACAGGGGGCGAGAGTTGACTATGGCTACACCTTC. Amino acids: CSVGAQGARVDYGYTF.

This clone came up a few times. The CDR3 region has the DNA TGTGCCAGCAAATTAGGAGCGGGGGGAACCTACAATGAGCAGTTCTTC. This gives the protein CASKLGAGGTYNEQFF. V is TRBV11-1 and J is TRBJ2-1, with 9 positions matching TRBD2. CDR3 length: 16 residues. Germline V gene data show CDR1 as SGHAT and CDR2 as FQDESV (reference sequence). V trimming: 7 bases; J trimming: 2 bases; junction bases outside the gene matches: 9.

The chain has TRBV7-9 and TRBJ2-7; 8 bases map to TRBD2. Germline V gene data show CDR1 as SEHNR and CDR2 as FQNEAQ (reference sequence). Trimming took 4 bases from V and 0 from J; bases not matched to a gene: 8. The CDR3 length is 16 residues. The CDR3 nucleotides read TGTGCCAGCAGCTCCCCAGGGCGGGGGGCCTCCTACGAGCAGTACTTC. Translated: CASSSPGRGASYEQYF.

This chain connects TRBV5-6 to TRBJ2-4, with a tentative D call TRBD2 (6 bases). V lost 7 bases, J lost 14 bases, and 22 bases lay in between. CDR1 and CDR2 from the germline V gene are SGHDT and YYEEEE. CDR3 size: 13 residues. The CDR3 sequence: CASRLYWGDFEYF. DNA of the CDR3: TGTGCCAGCCGATTATATTGGGGGGATTTTGAGTACTTC.

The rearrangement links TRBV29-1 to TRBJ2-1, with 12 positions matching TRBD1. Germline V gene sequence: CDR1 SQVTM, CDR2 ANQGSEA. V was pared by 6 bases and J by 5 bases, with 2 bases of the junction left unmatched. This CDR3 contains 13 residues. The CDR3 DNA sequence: TGCAGCGTGGGACAGGGGGCAAACAATGAGCAGTTCTTC. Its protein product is CSVGQGANNEQFF.

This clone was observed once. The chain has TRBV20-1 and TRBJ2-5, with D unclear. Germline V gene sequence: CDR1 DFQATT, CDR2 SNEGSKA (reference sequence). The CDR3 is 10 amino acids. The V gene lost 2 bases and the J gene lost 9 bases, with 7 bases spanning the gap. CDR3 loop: CSARNRAQYF. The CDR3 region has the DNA TGCAGTGCTAGAAACCGAGCCCAGTACTTC.

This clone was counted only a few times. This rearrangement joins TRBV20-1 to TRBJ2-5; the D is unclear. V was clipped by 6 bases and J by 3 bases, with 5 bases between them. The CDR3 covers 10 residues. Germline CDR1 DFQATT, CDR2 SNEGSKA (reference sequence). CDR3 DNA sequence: TGCAGTGCCTGGAAAGAGACCCAGTACTTC. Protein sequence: CSAWKETQYF.

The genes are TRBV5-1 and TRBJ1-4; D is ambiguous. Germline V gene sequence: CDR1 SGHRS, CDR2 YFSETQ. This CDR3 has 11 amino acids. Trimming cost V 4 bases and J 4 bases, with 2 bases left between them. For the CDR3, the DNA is TGCGCCAGCAGCAGTAATGAAAAACTGTTTTTT. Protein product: CASSSNEKLFF.

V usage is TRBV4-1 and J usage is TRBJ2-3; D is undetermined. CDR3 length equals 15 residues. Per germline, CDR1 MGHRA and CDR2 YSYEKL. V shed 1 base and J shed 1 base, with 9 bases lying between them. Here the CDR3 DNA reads TGCGCCAGCAGCCAAGGGTCGGCTCGCACAGATACGCAGTATTTT. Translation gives CASSQGSARTDTQYF.

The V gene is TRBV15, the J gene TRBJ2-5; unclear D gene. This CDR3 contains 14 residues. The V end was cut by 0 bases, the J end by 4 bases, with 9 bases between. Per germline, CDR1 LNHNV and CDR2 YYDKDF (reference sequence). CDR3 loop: CATSRDNGRETQYF. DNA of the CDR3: TGTGCCACCAGCAGAGATAATGGTCGAGAGACCCAGTACTTC.

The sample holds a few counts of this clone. The CDR3 coding sequence is TGTGCCAGCAAAAGGGACAGGGATTCCTACGAGCAGTACTTC. Encoded protein: CASKRDRDSYEQYF. The chain links TRBV6-1 to TRBJ2-7; TRBD1 aligns across 9 bases. Unmatched junction bases numbered 5, after V lost 7 bases and J lost 1 base. The germline CDR1 and CDR2 sequences are MNHNS and SASEGT. The CDR3 spans 14 residues.

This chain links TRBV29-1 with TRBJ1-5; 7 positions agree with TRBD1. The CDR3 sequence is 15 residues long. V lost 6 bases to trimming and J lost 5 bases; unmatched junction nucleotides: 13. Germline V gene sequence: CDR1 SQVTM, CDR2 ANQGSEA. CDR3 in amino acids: CSVAPTGVGDQPQHF. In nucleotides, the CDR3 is TGCAGCGTCGCGCCTACAGGGGTGGGGGATCAGCCCCAGCATTTT.

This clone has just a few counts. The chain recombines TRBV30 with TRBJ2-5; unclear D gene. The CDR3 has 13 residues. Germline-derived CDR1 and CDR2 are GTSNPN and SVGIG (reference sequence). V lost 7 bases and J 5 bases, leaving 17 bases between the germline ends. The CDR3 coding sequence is TGTGCCTCCACCCCCTGGGGATCGGAGACCCAGTACTTC. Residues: CASTPWGSETQYF.

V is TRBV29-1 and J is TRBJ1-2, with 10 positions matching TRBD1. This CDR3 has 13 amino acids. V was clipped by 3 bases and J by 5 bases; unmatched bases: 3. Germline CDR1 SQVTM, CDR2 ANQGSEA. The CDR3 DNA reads TGCAGCGTTGATAAGGGACAGGGGTATGGCTACACCTTC. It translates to CSVDKGQGYGYTF.

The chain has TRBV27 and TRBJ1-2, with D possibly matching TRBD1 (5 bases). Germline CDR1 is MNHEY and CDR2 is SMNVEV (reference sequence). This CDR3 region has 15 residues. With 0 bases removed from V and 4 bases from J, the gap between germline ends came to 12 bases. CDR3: CASSLSSRGIYGYTF. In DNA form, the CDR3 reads TGTGCCAGCAGTTTATCCTCGCGGGGCATCTATGGCTACACCTTC.

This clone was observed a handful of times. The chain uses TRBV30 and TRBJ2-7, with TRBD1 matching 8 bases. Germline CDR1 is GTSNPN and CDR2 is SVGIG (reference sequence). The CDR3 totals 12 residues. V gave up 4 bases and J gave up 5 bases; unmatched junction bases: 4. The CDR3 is CAWKDRGHEQYF. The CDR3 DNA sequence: TGTGCCTGGAAAGACAGGGGTCACGAGCAGTACTTC.